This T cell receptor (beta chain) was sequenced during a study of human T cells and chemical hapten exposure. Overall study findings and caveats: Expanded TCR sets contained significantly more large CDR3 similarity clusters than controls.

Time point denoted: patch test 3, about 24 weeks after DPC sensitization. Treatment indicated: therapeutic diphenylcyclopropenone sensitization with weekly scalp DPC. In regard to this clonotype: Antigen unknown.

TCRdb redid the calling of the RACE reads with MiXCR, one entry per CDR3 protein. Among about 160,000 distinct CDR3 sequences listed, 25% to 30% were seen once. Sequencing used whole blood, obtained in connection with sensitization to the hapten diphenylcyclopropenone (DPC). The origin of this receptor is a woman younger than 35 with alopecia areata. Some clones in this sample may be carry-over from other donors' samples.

The CDR3 nucleotides are TGCGCCAGCAGCCAGGCACGGGAGGCCTACGAGCAGTACTTC. This codes for CASSQAREAYEQYF. The rearrangement uses TRBV4-3 and TRBJ2-7; TRBD2 aligns across 7 bases. CDR3 length equals 14 residues. Per the germline V gene, CDR1 is LGHNA and CDR2 is YSLEER. With V trimmed by 3 bases and J by 2 bases, 4 bases remained unmatched.